These 12 T cell receptor beta chains originate from one sample sequenced in a study of T cell changes during pregnancy in multiple sclerosis. Assay used: immunoSEQ multiplex PCR; TCRdb lists only in-frame clones, some missing. This table holds more than 55,000 clones, roughly nine tenths found once. This sample comprised peripheral blood, obtained in the third trimester of pregnancy. These receptors were collected from a female donor with multiple sclerosis, enrolled in a pregnancy study.

The chain uses TRBV7-3 and TRBJ1-2; 8 positions match TRBD1. This CDR3 is 16 amino acids long. Germline CDR1 SGHTA, CDR2 FQGTGA. V shed 1 base and J 2 bases; nucleotides not matched to a gene: 6. The DNA of the CDR3 is TGTGCCAGCAGCTTAAAGGGCAGGGGGCTAAACTATGGCTACACCTTC. Amino acids: CASSLKGRGLNYGYTF.

J is TRBJ2-7 and V is TRBV4-2, with 8 bases identical to TRBD1. This CDR3 has 13 amino acids. V shed 4 bases, J shed 3 bases, and the junction held 2 bases outside the gene matches. Germline CDR1 reads LGHNA; CDR2 reads YNFKEQ. CDR3 loop: CASSRDRGYEQYF. CDR3 DNA sequence: TGTGCCAGCAGCCGAGACAGGGGCTACGAGCAGTACTTC.

The J gene is TRBJ1-3, the V gene TRBV5-1, with TRBD1 matching 8 bases. CDR3 length equals 16 residues. The germline gives CDR1 SGHRS, CDR2 YFSETQ. Trimming at V came to 4 bases and at J to 2 bases, leaving 8 bases not matched to a gene. The CDR3 spells CASSSGQGTPGNTIYF. In DNA form, the CDR3 reads TGCGCCAGCAGCAGCGGACAGGGAACCCCTGGAAACACCATATATTTT.

The chain is built from TRBV29-1 and TRBJ2-5, with a tentative D call TRBD2 (7 bases). The V gene's germline CDR1 is SQVTM and CDR2 ANQGSEA. The germline V and J ends were trimmed by 2 bases and 5 bases, with 21 bases remaining between them. CDR3 length equals 16 residues. The CDR3 is CSVEQGGATRRETQYF. In DNA, the CDR3 is TGCAGCGTTGAACAAGGGGGGGCCACGCGTCGGGAGACCCAGTACTTC.

The V and J genes are TRBV7-9 and TRBJ2-7, with D possibly matching TRBD1 (5 bases). CDR1 is SEHNR, CDR2 FQNEAQ, per germline (reference sequence). Trimming took 5 bases from V and 0 from J, leaving 11 bases between them. This CDR3 is 14 amino acids long. The CDR3 is CASSPQVNSYEQYF. CDR3 DNA sequence: TGTGCCAGCAGCCCACAGGTTAACTCCTACGAGCAGTACTTC.

The J gene is TRBJ2-7, the V gene TRBV29-1; 10 bases are a match to TRBD2. Germline assignment: CDR1 SQVTM and CDR2 ANQGSEA. The CDR3 spans 14 residues. Germline trimming cut 6 bases from V and 6 bases from J; bases unmatched to any gene: 11. The CDR3 DNA reads as TGCAGCGTATCACCTAGCGGGAGAATTCGCGAGCAGTACTTC. Translated: CSVSPSGRIREQYF.

The chain carries TRBV2 and TRBJ2-5; TRBD2 agrees at 7 bases. CDR1 SNHLY and CDR2 FYNNEI come from the germline V gene. V was pared by 5 bases and J by 5 bases, with 8 bases of the junction left unmatched. The CDR3 has 14 residues. CDR3 nucleotides: TGTGCCAGCAGTACTGAGACTAGCTTGGAGACCCAGTACTTC. It codes for CASSTETSLETQYF.

The genes are TRBV6-5 and TRBJ2-5, with D possibly TRBD1 on 6 matching bases. Trimming removed 0 bases from V and 4 bases from J, with 12 bases in between. Germline CDR1 and CDR2: MNHEY and SVGAGI. The CDR3 covers 15 residues. Here the CDR3 DNA reads TGTGCCAGCAGTTACTCGTTTATAGGGGGAGAGACCCAGTACTTC. This encodes CASSYSFIGGETQYF.

The chain employs TRBV5-1 and TRBJ2-1, with TRBD1 identical over 7 bases. The junction had 7 bases not matched to a gene; V was cut back by 0 bases and J by 7 bases. This CDR3 is built from 15 residues. CDR1 is SGHRS and CDR2 is YFSETQ in the germline V gene. CDR3 protein: CASSLETGNVNEQFF. In DNA, the CDR3 is TGCGCCAGCAGCTTGGAGACAGGGAATGTAAATGAGCAGTTCTTC.

V usage is TRBV5-4 and J usage is TRBJ1-2; tentatively, D is TRBD1 (6 bases). The CDR3 is 12 amino acids. Between the trimmed V and J ends, which lost 4 bases and 8 bases, there was a span of 12 bases. Germline-derived CDR1 and CDR2 are SGHNT and YYREEE (reference sequence). The DNA of the CDR3 is TGTGCCAGCAGCCCAGGGGCCTTGGGCTACACCTTC. This translates into CASSPGALGYTF.

The V call is TRBV12-5, the J call TRBJ1-2; the D gene is possibly TRBD1 (5 bases). Trimming took 7 bases from V and 3 from J, leaving 15 bases between them. CDR1 LGHNT and CDR2 FRNRAP come from the germline V gene. This CDR3 is built from 14 residues. The CDR3, as DNA: TGTGCTAGTGCCGCAGGGTTTAAGGACTATGGCTACACCTTC. Protein: CASAAGFKDYGYTF.

The count of this clone is one. The CDR3 here is CASSLPGQGGNYGYTF. CDR3 nucleotide sequence: TGTGCCAGCAGTTTACCCGGACAGGGAGGGAACTATGGCTACACCTTC. The rearrangement uses TRBV28 and TRBJ1-2, with 8 bases matching TRBD1. With 2 bases clipped from V and 2 bases from J, the junction kept 7 bases outside the gene matches. The CDR3 consists of 16 residues. Germline V lookup: CDR1 MDHEN, CDR2 SYDVKM.